This T cell receptor beta chain derives from a study of T cell responses to AZD1222 COVID-19 vaccine. The study's findings and limits: Only a handful of AZD1222 recipients, roughly six in all, had baseline seropositivity. In the spike-specific TCR repertoire, nearly half reportedly target unmutated variant regions. White British people made up most donors, females outnumbered males, and clonal diversity was possibly underestimated.

V was pared by 5 bases and J by 0 bases, with 13 bases between. Germline lookup yields CDR1 MNHEY and CDR2 SMNVEV (reference sequence). This CDR3 contains 15 residues. The data were produced by immunoSEQ multiplex PCR, yet TCRdb's version contains in-frame clones alone and is incomplete. The repertoire consists of 150,000 to 200,000 clones, with 88% occurring once and the leading ten covering around 8%. About this clone: The antigen is not known.

The chain joins TRBV27 to TRBJ1-2, with D maybe TRBD1 (5 bases). The source material was peripheral blood, sampled on day 0 of AZD1222 vaccination. This clonotype originated in an adult in good health. CDR3 bases: TGTGCCAGCAGTCCCTCCCCGGGGGCTAACTATGGCTACACCTTC. This gives the protein CASSPSPGANYGYTF.